A single sample gave rise to the 30 T cell receptor beta chains below, sequenced in a study of blood T cell repertoires in COVID-19. TCRdb keeps only in-frame clones here, not all; method: immunoSEQ multiplex PCR. The sample records around 230,000 clones, about 86% being singletons. Sequences were obtained from peripheral blood. Receptors originate from a woman of 80 years or more with acute or convalescent COVID-19.

The rearrangement uses TRBV27 and TRBJ2-1, with unresolved D. Per the germline V gene, CDR1 is MNHEY and CDR2 is SMNVEV (reference sequence). Trimming left V 4 bases short and J 8 bases short, with 18 bases between. CDR3 length equals 15 residues. The CDR3 protein is CASSSPETVTYEQFF. The CDR3, as DNA: TGTGCCAGCAGTTCCCCCGAAACAGTTACCTATGAGCAGTTCTTC.

The CDR3 sequence: CASTSRVYSGANVLTF. The CDR3 nucleotides are TGTGCCAGTACCTCCAGGGTTTATTCTGGGGCCAACGTCCTGACTTTC. The chain carries TRBV19 and TRBJ2-6; D is perhaps TRBD1 (5 bases). CDR1 and CDR2 (germline): LNHDA, SQIVND (reference sequence). V dropped 7 bases and J dropped 1 base, with 14 bases sitting between them. This CDR3 comprises 16 residues.

This chain uses TRBV18 with TRBJ1-6; the D is unclear. The CDR3 sequence is 14 residues long. V was pared by 3 bases and J by 4 bases, with 7 bases between. Germline V gene sequence: CDR1 KGHSH, CDR2 LQKENI. CDR3 in amino acids: CASSPQQYNSPLHF. DNA of the CDR3: TGTGCCAGCTCACCTCAACAGTATAATTCACCCCTCCACTTT.

This clone showed up just a few times. J is TRBJ2-3 and V is TRBV10-3, with 9 nucleotides matching TRBD2. Unmatched junction bases numbered 6, after V lost 11 bases and J lost 3 bases. Looked up from germline, CDR1 is ENHRY and CDR2 is SYGVKD. The CDR3 extends over 13 amino acids. The CDR3 sequence: CAAGGSGTDTQYF. CDR3 DNA sequence: TGTGCCGCGGGAGGGTCGGGAACAGATACGCAGTATTTT.

The CDR3 DNA reads TGTGCCAGCAGCTTAGTATCCGGGTCCTACGAGCAGTACTTC. Translated, it gives CASSLVSGSYEQYF. The chain joins TRBV11-3 to TRBJ2-7, with D uncertain. Germline V gene lookup returns CDR1 SGHNT and CDR2 YENEEA. The germline V and J ends were trimmed by 1 base and 1 base, with 8 bases remaining between them. This CDR3 spans 14 amino acids.

V usage is TRBV28 and J usage is TRBJ2-7, with D maybe TRBD2 (5 bases). The germline V gene encodes CDR1 MDHEN and CDR2 SYDVKM. V was clipped by 3 bases and J by 0 bases, with 9 bases between them. This CDR3 is 14 amino acids long. The CDR3 loop is CASSFRGISYEQYF. The CDR3 DNA reads TGTGCCAGCAGTTTCAGAGGGATCTCCTACGAGCAGTACTTC.

The chain combines TRBV3-1 (or the pseudogene TRBV3-2) with TRBJ1-2, with D maybe TRBD1 (6 bases). V shed 4 bases and J shed 8 bases, with 11 bases lying between them. Germline CDR1 and CDR2: LGHDT and YNNKEL (reference sequence). There are 12 residues in the CDR3. The CDR3 protein is CASSLGQKGYTF. The CDR3 region has the DNA TGTGCCAGCAGCCTTGGACAGAAGGGCTACACCTTC.

V gene TRBV7-9 combines with J gene TRBJ2-7; 7 bases are shared with TRBD1. This CDR3 comprises 15 residues. J lost 0 bases, V lost 3 bases, and 5 bases had no gene match. The germline gives CDR1 SEHNR, CDR2 FQNEAQ (reference sequence). The CDR3 nucleotides read TGTGCCAGCAGCTTGGCCAGGGGGTCCTCCTACGAGCAGTACTTC. Its protein is CASSLARGSSYEQYF. Variable domain in full (rest from reference TRBV7-9 and TRBJ2-7): DTGVSQNPRHKITKRGQNVTFRCDPISEHNRLYWYRQTLGQGPEFLTYFQNEAQLEKSRLLSDRFSAERPKGSFSTLEIQRTEQGDSAMYLCASSLARGSSYEQYFGPGTRLTVT.

This clone was seen a few times. The chain has TRBV5-1 and TRBJ1-3, with TRBD1 identical over 9 bases. Germline lookup yields CDR1 SGHRS and CDR2 YFSETQ. CDR3 length: 15 amino acids. The V and J ends lost 7 bases and 2 bases, in that order; junction bases with no gene match: 7. In DNA form, the CDR3 reads TGCGCCAGCGCAAGGGACAGGGAGGCTGGAAACACCATATATTTT. It encodes CASARDREAGNTIYF.

This rearrangement joins TRBV6-6 to TRBJ1-5; TRBD1 matches at 7 bases. The germline gives CDR1 MNHNY, CDR2 SVGAGI (reference sequence). V lost 6 bases to trimming and J lost 1 base; unmatched junction nucleotides: 9. This CDR3 is built from 16 residues. The CDR3 coding sequence is TGTGCCAGCAGCCCCGCTGGACAGGAGAGCAATCAGCCCCAGCATTTT. Encoded protein: CASSPAGQESNQPQHF.

The chain carries TRBV6-5 and TRBJ1-2; D is uncertain. The germline CDR1 and CDR2 sequences are MNHEY and SVGAGI. The CDR3 totals 13 residues. Trimming took 7 bases from V and 10 from J, leaving 19 bases between them. CDR3 nucleotide sequence: TGTGCCAGCAAATCGGAGAGTTTCCCCCTCTACACCTTC. Its protein is CASKSESFPLYTF.

This chain links TRBV2 with TRBJ2-5, with 7 nucleotides matching TRBD1. Germline CDR1 SNHLY, CDR2 FYNNEI. CDR3 size: 14 residues. Trimming at V came to 7 bases and at J to 4 bases, leaving 9 bases not matched to a gene. The CDR3 DNA reads TGTGCCAGCACCGGACAGGTGTTTGGAGAGACCCAGTACTTC. Amino acid sequence: CASTGQVFGETQYF. The full variable domain, in which reference TRBV2 and TRBJ2-5 provide the parts outside the CDR3, is EPEVTQTPSHQVTQMGQEVILRCVPISNHLYFYWYRQILGQKVEFLVSFYNNEISEKSEIFDDQFSVERPDGSNFTLKIRSTKLEDSAMYFCASTGQVFGETQYFGPGTRLLVL.

This chain links TRBV2 with TRBJ1-6; 8 positions match TRBD1. Germline CDR1 reads SNHLY; CDR2 reads FYNNEI. This CDR3 has 16 residues. The V gene end was trimmed by 4 bases and the J gene end by 5 bases; junction bases not matched to a gene: 7. The CDR3 nucleotides read TGTGCCAGCAGTGGACAGGGACAGGCGAATAATTCACCCCTCCACTTT. It codes for CASSGQGQANNSPLHF.

This rearrangement joins TRBV24-1 to TRBJ2-1; TRBD1 aligns across 7 bases. Trimming took 0 bases from V and 7 from J; bases not matched to a gene: 11. This CDR3 has 17 residues. From germline, CDR1 is KGHDR and CDR2 SFDVKD. The CDR3 DNA sequence: TGTGCCACCAGTGATTTGCCTGACAGGGTTCGTAGGAATGAGCAGTTCTTC. This translates into CATSDLPDRVRRNEQFF.

The chain recombines TRBV11-2 with TRBJ1-4, with D possibly matching TRBD1 (5 bases). Germline V CDR1 and CDR2: SGHAT, FQNNGV. CDR3 length equals 15 residues. Deletions cut 1 base from V and 2 bases from J, with 8 bases between. The CDR3 DNA is TGTGCCAGCAGCTTAGGGGCAGGGACTAATGAAAAACTGTTTTTT. This encodes CASSLGAGTNEKLFF.

This clone occurred a few times. The chain combines TRBV5-1 with TRBJ1-1; D remains unclear. Germline CDR1 reads SGHRS; CDR2 reads YFSETQ. The length of the CDR3 is 13 residues. V was pared by 0 bases and J by 4 bases, with 7 bases between. The CDR3 DNA sequence: TGCGCCAGCAGCTTGGGGCTTGGCACTGAAGCTTTCTTT. Encoded protein: CASSLGLGTEAFF.

CDR3: CASSGGHGEAFF. CDR3 coding DNA: TGTGCCAGCAGTGGTGGACACGGCGAAGCTTTCTTT. The chain joins TRBV28 to TRBJ1-1; possibly TRBD1 for D (5 bases). Germline CDR1 is MDHEN and CDR2 is SYDVKM. The length of the CDR3 is 12 residues. V lost 5 bases to trimming and J lost 8 bases, with 12 bases between them.

The V gene is TRBV18, the J gene TRBJ1-2; tentative D call: TRBD1 (5 bases). Deletions cut 5 bases from V and 7 bases from J, with 20 bases between. Germline V CDR1 and CDR2: KGHSH, LQKENI. The CDR3 extends over 15 amino acids. Written as DNA, the CDR3 is TGTGCCAGCTCATCTCTGCCTCCATTCAGGGCTGGCTACACCTTC. Amino acid sequence: CASSSLPPFRAGYTF.

V usage is TRBV5-1 and J usage is TRBJ2-7, with a tentative D call TRBD1 (5 bases). Trimming left V 3 bases short and J 3 bases short, with 10 bases between. Germline CDR1 reads SGHRS; CDR2 reads YFSETQ. The CDR3 spans 13 residues. CDR3 region: CASSSPGFYEQYF. The CDR3 DNA follows: TGCGCCAGCAGCTCCCCAGGGTTCTACGAGCAGTACTTC.

The CDR3 bases are TGTGCCAGCTCACCGGAGGTGGATCAGCCCCAGCATTTT. Translating gives CASSPEVDQPQHF. This sequence joins TRBV18 and TRBJ1-5, with D hard to call. Germline CDR1 KGHSH, CDR2 LQKENI. Between the trimmed V and J ends, which lost 3 bases and 5 bases, there was a span of 8 bases. The CDR3 covers 13 residues.

The chain links TRBV6-6 to TRBJ1-1; tentatively, D is TRBD1 (6 bases). The CDR3 is 15 amino acids. V lost 4 bases and J lost 4, with 16 bases in between. Germline CDR1 reads MNHNY; CDR2 reads SVGAGI (reference sequence). The CDR3 DNA follows: TGTGCCAGCAGTTCCAGGGGCCCGATGGGCACTGAAGCTTTCTTT. This codes for CASSSRGPMGTEAFF.

The V and J genes are TRBV2 and TRBJ2-1; 11 nucleotides match TRBD2. The V gene end was trimmed by 6 bases and the J gene end by 8 bases; junction bases not matched to a gene: 6. Germline V lookup: CDR1 SNHLY, CDR2 FYNNEI. This CDR3 is built from 14 residues. The CDR3 coding sequence is TGTGCCAGCAGACCCACTAGCGGGGGACATGAGCAGTTCTTC. Protein sequence: CASRPTSGGHEQFF.

The chain is built from TRBV3-1 (or the pseudogene TRBV3-2) and TRBJ1-4; possibly TRBD1 for D (6 bases). Germline CDR1 and CDR2: LGHDT and YNNKEL (reference sequence). CDR3 size: 15 residues. V was shortened by 4 bases and J by 4 bases, with 13 bases between the two germline ends. CDR3 sequence: CASSLWGQGNEKLFF. The CDR3 nucleotides read TGTGCCAGCAGCCTTTGGGGGCAGGGTAATGAAAAACTGTTTTTT.

The genes are TRBV10-2 and TRBJ1-5; TRBD1 matches 8 bases. The CDR3 loop spans 14 amino acids. Germline CDR1 and CDR2: WSHSY and SAAADI. The J segment lost 4 bases and the V segment lost 3 bases, leaving 2 bases of the junction unmatched. This chain's CDR3 is CASSDRGRNQPQHF. As DNA, the CDR3 is TGCGCCAGCAGTGACAGGGGGCGGAATCAGCCCCAGCATTTT.

In this sample, this clone turned up once. The rearrangement uses TRBV6-5 and TRBJ1-2, with TRBD1 matching over 9 bases. After removal of 5 bases from V and 4 bases from J, the junction contained 8 bases not matched to a gene. This CDR3 has 15 amino acids. Germline V gene data show CDR1 as MNHEY and CDR2 as SVGAGI. CDR3 sequence: CASSPGQGLAYGYTF. Written as DNA, the CDR3 is TGTGCCAGCAGTCCTGGACAGGGGCTCGCCTATGGCTACACCTTC.

The chain couples TRBV23-1 to TRBJ1-2; 7 positions agree with TRBD1. TRBV23-1 is an ORF, with its function uncertain. This CDR3 comprises 15 residues. The J segment lost 4 bases and the V segment lost 6 bases, leaving 11 bases of the junction unmatched. In DNA, the CDR3 is TGCGCCAGCAGGGGGACAGCGCCCTTGGTCTATGGCTACACCTTC. It yields the protein CASRGTAPLVYGYTF.

The chain combines TRBV7-2 with TRBJ2-7, with 11 nucleotides matching TRBD2. J was trimmed by 4 bases and V by 4 bases; bases with no gene match: 6. Germline V CDR1 and CDR2: SGHTA, FQGNSA. CDR3 length equals 15 residues. Here the CDR3 reads CASSSGSGGVYEQYF. The CDR3 DNA reads TGTGCCAGCAGCTCCGGTAGCGGGGGGGTATACGAGCAGTACTTC.

The chain is built from TRBV19 and TRBJ1-2, with 8 positions matching TRBD1. The CDR3 loop spans 19 amino acids. Looked up from germline, CDR1 is LNHDA and CDR2 is SQIVND (reference sequence). With V trimmed by 1 base and J by 6 bases, 19 bases remained unmatched. The CDR3 reads CASSIGPRGQGVPKHGYTF. As DNA, the CDR3 is TGTGCCAGTAGTATAGGCCCCCGAGGACAGGGAGTCCCTAAGCATGGCTACACCTTC.

CDR3 DNA sequence: TGTGCCAGCAGCCAAGTTCATTACAATGAGCAGTTCTTC. Translated: CASSQVHYNEQFF. The rearrangement links TRBV14 to TRBJ2-1; D is unresolved. The CDR3 length is 13 residues. CDR1 is SGHDN and CDR2 is FVKESK in the germline V gene. The V end lost 1 base, the J end lost 4 bases, and 5 bases lay between the germline ends. Using reference TRBV14 and TRBJ2-1 for the parts outside the CDR3, the full variable domain is EAGVTQFPSHSVIEKGQTVTLRCDPISGHDNLYWYRRVMGKEIKFLLHFVKESKQDESGMPNNRFLAERTGGTYSTLKVQPAELEDSGVYFCASSQVHYNEQFFGPGTRLTVL.

The rearrangement joins TRBV6-5 to TRBJ1-1; tentatively, D is TRBD1 (6 bases). The CDR3 is made up of 15 amino acids. V shed 6 bases and J shed 6 bases, with 20 bases lying between them. The germline V gene has CDR1 MNHEY and CDR2 SVGAGI. CDR3 nucleotides: TGTGCCAGCAGGGGTAATAGGGGGGGACGCGCTGAAGCTTTCTTT. Translation: CASRGNRGGRAEAFF.